The sample holds a few counts of the clone carrying this T cell receptor beta chain. The source of the sample is a study of blood T cells in healthy people across ages. Germline CDR1 is SGHVS and CDR2 is FQNEAQ. The CDR3 totals 16 residues. V lost 1 base to trimming and J lost 5 bases, with 17 bases between them. The use of a sample-barcoded 5' primer and a J-beta primer mix characterized a second PCR of 7 to 11 cycles. From the 5' RACE reads, TCRdb called clonotypes with MiXCR, one entry per CDR3 protein. Altogether around 1,500,000 distinct CDR3 sequences are present, roughly 45% being singletons, with the ten largest covering around 8%.

This rearrangement joins TRBV7-8 to TRBJ2-5; D ambiguous. Sample: blood. The clonotype originates from a woman aged 18-35 years in good health. The CDR3 loop reads CASSLVGRLGWETQYF. The CDR3 nucleotides read TGTGCCAGCAGCTTAGTGGGCAGACTGGGGTGGGAGACCCAGTACTTC.